This T cell receptor (beta chain) stems from a study of blood T cell repertoires in COVID-19. Overall study: Recovered participants had two consecutive negative NP/OP PCR tests, healthcare professional clearance, or symptom resolution.

CDR3 size: 15 residues. CDR1 SGHAT and CDR2 FQNNGV come from the germline V gene. V lost 5 bases, J lost 8 bases, and 21 bases lay in between. This clone was picked up one time. As processed by the authors: Cell counts per sample came from amplifying reference gene primers. This table comes from immunoSEQ multiplex PCR, and its TCRdb copy is limited to in-frame clones, with some not included. The D gene and trimming were derived from the DNA, and the V and J assignments and clone size from that table. The sample includes roughly 150,000 clones, 79% seen only once; the top ten take 19%. Grouping used clinical history reported by participants in a survey and questionnaire.

Sequencing input: PBMCs or T cells enriched from blood (not recorded which). The receptor was isolated from a woman aged 70-85 years in a cohort exposed to, infected with or recovered from COVID-19 (not recorded which). The chain recombines TRBV11-2 with TRBJ1-2, with D possibly being TRBD1 (5 bases). In DNA, the CDR3 is TGTGCCAGCAGCCCCATAGTAGGGGTGGTAGAAGGCTACACCTTC. This translates into CASSPIVGVVEGYTF.